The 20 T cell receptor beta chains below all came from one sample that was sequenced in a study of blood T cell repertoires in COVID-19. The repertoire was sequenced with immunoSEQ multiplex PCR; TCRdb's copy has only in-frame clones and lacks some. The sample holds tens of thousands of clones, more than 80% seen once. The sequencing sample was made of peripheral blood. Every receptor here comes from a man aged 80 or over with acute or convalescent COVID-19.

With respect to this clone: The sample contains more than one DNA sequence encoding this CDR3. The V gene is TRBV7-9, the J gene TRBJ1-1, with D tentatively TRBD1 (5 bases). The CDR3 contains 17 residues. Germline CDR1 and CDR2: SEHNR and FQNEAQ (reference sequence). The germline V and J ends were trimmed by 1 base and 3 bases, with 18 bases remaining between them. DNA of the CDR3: TGTGCCAGCAGCTTAGTGGCGGGGGGTAGGTTTGACACTGAAGCTTTCTTT. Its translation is CASSLVAGGRFDTEAFF.

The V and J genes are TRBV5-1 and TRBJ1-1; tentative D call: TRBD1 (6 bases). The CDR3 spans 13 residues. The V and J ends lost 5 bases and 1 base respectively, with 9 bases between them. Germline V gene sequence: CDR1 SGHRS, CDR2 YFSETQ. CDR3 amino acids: CASSYRANTEAFF. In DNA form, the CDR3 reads TGCGCCAGCAGTTACAGGGCGAACACTGAAGCTTTCTTT.

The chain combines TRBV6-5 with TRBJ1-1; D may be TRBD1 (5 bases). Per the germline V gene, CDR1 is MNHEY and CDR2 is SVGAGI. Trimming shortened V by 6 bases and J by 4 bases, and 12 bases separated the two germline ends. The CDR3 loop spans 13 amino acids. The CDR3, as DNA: TGTGCCAGCAGCAGGGTTAGTGGCACTGAAGCTTTCTTT. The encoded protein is CASSRVSGTEAFF.

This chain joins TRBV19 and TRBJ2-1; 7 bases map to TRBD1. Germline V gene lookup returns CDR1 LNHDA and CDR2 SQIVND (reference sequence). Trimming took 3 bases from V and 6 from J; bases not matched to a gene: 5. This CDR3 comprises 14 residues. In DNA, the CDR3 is TGTGCCAGTAGTATCGACAGGGCAGGCAATGAGCAGTTCTTC. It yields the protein CASSIDRAGNEQFF.

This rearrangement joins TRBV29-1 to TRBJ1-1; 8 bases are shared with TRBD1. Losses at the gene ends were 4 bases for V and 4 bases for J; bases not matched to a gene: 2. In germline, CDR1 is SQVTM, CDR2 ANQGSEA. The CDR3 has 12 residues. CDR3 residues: CSVGDRITEAFF. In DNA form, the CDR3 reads TGCAGCGTTGGGGACAGGATCACTGAAGCTTTCTTT.

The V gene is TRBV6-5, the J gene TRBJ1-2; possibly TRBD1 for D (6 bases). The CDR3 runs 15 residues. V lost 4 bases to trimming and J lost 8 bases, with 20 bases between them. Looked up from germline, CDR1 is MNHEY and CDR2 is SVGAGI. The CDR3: CASSSNSPGARGYTF. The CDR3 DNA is TGTGCCAGCAGTTCGAACTCTCCAGGGGCACGCGGCTACACCTTC.

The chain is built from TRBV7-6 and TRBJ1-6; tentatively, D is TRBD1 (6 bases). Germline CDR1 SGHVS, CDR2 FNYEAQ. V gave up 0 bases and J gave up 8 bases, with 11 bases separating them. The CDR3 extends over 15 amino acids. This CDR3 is CASSLAKGGHSPLHF. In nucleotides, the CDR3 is TGTGCCAGCAGCTTAGCGAAAGGGGGACATTCACCCCTCCACTTT.

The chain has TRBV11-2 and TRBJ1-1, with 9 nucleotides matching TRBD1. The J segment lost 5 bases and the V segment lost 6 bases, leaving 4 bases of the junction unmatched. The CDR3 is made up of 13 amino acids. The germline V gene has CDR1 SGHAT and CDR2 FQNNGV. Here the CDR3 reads CASRRTGETEAFF. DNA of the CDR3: TGTGCCAGCAGGAGGACAGGGGAAACTGAAGCTTTCTTT. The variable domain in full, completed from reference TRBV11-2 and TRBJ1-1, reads EAGVAQSPRYKIIEKRQSVAFWCNPISGHATLYWYQQILGQGPKLLIQFQNNGVVDDSQLPKDRFSAERLKGVDSTLKIQPAKLEDSAVYLCASRRTGETEAFFGQGTRLTVV.

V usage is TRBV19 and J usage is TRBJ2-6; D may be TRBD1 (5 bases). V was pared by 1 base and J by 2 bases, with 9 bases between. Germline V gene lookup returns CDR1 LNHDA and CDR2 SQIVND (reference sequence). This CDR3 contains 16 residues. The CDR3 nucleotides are TGTGCCAGTAGTATAGGTGGGGCGCCTGGGGCCAACGTCCTGACTTTC. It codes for CASSIGGAPGANVLTF.

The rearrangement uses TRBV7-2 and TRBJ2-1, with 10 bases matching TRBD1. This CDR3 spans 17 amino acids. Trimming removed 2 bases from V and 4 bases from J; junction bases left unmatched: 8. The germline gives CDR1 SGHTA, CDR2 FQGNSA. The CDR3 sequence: CASSLTTPGQGYNEQFF. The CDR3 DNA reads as TGTGCCAGCAGCTTAACTACCCCGGGACAGGGGTACAATGAGCAGTTCTTC.

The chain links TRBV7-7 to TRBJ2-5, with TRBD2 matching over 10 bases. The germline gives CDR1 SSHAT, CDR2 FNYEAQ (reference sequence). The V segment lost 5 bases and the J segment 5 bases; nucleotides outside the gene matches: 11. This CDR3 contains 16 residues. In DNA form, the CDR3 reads TGTGCCAGCAGCCGCGTAGGAGCGGGGGGGACCGAGACCCAGTACTTC. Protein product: CASSRVGAGGTETQYF.

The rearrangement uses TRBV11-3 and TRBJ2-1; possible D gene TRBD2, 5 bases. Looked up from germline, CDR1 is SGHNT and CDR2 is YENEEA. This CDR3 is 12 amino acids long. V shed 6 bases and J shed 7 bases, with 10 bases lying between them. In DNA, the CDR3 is TGTGCCAGCAGTCGTACTAGTAATGAGCAGTTCTTC. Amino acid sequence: CASSRTSNEQFF. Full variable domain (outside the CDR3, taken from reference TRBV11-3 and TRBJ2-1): EAGVVQSPRYKIIEKKQPVAFWCNPISGHNTLYWYLQNLGQGPELLIRYENEEAVDDSQLPKDRFSAERLKGVDSTLKIQPAELGDSAVYLCASSRTSNEQFFGPGTRLTVL.

Here the CDR3 reads CASGSQTNTEAFF. CDR3 coding DNA: TGTGCCAGTGGCTCACAAACGAACACTGAAGCTTTCTTT. The chain combines TRBV19 with TRBJ1-1; D remains unclear. Germline V gene lookup returns CDR1 LNHDA and CDR2 SQIVND (reference sequence). V was trimmed by 8 bases and J by 1 base, leaving 11 bases between them. The CDR3 length is 13 residues.

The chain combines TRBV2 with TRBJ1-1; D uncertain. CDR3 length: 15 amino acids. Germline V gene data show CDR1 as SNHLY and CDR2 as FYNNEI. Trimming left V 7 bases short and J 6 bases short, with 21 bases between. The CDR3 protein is CASTQQTFVIAEAFF. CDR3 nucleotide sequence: TGTGCCAGCACCCAACAGACATTCGTCATCGCTGAAGCTTTCTTT. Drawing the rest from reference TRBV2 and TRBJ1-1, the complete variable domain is EPEVTQTPSHQVTQMGQEVILRCVPISNHLYFYWYRQILGQKVEFLVSFYNNEISEKSEIFDDQFSVERPDGSNFTLKIRSTKLEDSAMYFCASTQQTFVIAEAFFGQGTRLTVV.

The CDR3 bases are TGTGCCAGCACCCCATCGGGGGGGCCTAATGAAAAACTGTTTTTT. This gives the protein CASTPSGGPNEKLFF. V gene TRBV3-1 (or the pseudogene TRBV3-2) combines with J gene TRBJ1-4, with D possibly being TRBD1 (6 bases). V shed 7 bases and J shed 3 bases, with 15 bases lying between them. In germline, CDR1 is LGHDT, CDR2 YNNKEL (reference sequence). This CDR3 region has 15 residues.

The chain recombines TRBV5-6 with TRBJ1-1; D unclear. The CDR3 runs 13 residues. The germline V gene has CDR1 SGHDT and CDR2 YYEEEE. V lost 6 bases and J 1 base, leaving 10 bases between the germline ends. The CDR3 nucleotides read TGTGCCAGCACCTTAGCGGGGAACACTGAAGCTTTCTTT. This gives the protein CASTLAGNTEAFF.

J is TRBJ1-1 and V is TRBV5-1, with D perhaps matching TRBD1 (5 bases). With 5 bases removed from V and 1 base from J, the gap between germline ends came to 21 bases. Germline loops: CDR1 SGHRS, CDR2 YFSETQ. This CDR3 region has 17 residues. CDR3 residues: CASRAGGGRRANTEAFF. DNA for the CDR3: TGCGCCAGCAGAGCTGGGGGGGGTCGTAGGGCGAACACTGAAGCTTTCTTT.

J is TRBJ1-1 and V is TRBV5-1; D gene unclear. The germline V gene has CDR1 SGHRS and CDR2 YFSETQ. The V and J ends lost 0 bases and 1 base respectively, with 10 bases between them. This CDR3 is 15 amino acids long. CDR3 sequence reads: CASSLVPGANTEAFF. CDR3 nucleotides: TGCGCCAGCAGCTTGGTTCCGGGTGCGAACACTGAAGCTTTCTTT.

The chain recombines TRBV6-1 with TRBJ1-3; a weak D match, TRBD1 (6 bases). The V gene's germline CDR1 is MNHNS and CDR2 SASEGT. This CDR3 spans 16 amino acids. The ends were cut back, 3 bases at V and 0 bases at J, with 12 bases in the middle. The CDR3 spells CASSDPGTLSGNTIYF. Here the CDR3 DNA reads TGTGCCAGCAGTGACCCTGGGACACTCTCTGGAAACACCATATATTTT.

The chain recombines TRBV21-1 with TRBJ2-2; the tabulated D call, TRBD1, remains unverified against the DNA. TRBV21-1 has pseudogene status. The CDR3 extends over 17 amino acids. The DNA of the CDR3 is TGTGCCAGCAGCAAAGTCGGACAGGGGCTCGACACCGGGGAGCTGTTTTTT. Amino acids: CASSKVGQGLDTGELFF.